Each of the 17 T cell receptor beta chains below was sequenced from the same sample in a study of response to subunit inactivated influenza vaccine. TCRdb analysed the RT-PCR reads with MiXCR anew, one entry per CDR3 protein. Of around 760,000 distinct CDR3 sequences listed, about 15% were seen once; the top ten hold approximately 6.5%. The source was PBMCs from blood, collected roughly 2 weeks before vaccination. The receptors were gathered from a man aged 50-60 years who received an inactivated influenza vaccine.

This clonotype was detected a few times. The gene calls are TRBV7-9 and TRBJ2-7; D not resolved. The germline V gene has CDR1 SEHNR and CDR2 FQNEAQ (reference sequence). The germline V and J ends were trimmed by 3 bases and 2 bases, with 14 bases remaining between them. CDR3 length: 15 amino acids. The CDR3 nucleotides are TGTGCCAGCAGCTTGGGGTGGGTGACACCCTACGAGCAGTACTTC. As protein: CASSLGWVTPYEQYF.

The rearrangement joins TRBV20-1 to TRBJ2-5, with 10 positions matching TRBD2. With V trimmed by 5 bases and J by 3 bases, 6 bases remained unmatched. The CDR3 runs to 14 residues. CDR1 DFQATT and CDR2 SNEGSKA come from the germline V gene (reference sequence). The CDR3 nucleotides are TGCAGTGCTCTAGCGGGGGCCGGAAAAGAGACCCAGTACTTC. It specifies CSALAGAGKETQYF.

This clonotype was recorded a few times. This rearrangement joins TRBV7-2 to TRBJ2-3, with D perhaps being TRBD1 or TRBD2 (5 bases each). Germline V CDR1 and CDR2: SGHTA, FQGNSA. Trimming cost V 5 bases and J 2 bases, with 14 bases left between them. The CDR3 totals 15 residues. The chain's CDR3 is CASSGGRGATDTQYF. Written as DNA, the CDR3 is TGTGCCAGCAGCGGAGGTAGAGGGGCCACAGATACGCAGTATTTT. Using reference TRBV7-2 and TRBJ2-3 for the parts outside the CDR3, the full variable domain is GAGVSQSPSNKVTEKGKDVELRCDPISGHTALYWYRQSLGQGLEFLIYFQGNSAPDKSGLPSDRFSAERTGGSVSTLTIQRTQQEDSAVYLCASSGGRGATDTQYFGPGTRLTVL.

The chain uses TRBV5-1 and TRBJ1-2; a possible D gene is TRBD1 (6 bases). This CDR3 comprises 15 residues. Per the germline V gene, CDR1 is SGHRS and CDR2 is YFSETQ. Trimming shortened V by 2 bases and J by 4 bases, and 15 bases separated the two germline ends. CDR3 nucleotides: TGCGCCAGCAGCTTTAAAACAGGGATGCGCTATGGCTACACCTTC. Its translation: CASSFKTGMRYGYTF.

This rearrangement joins TRBV19 to TRBJ2-1, with 7 bases fitting TRBD1. The ends lost 8 bases at V and 8 bases at J; junction bases unmatched: 6. The CDR3 spans 12 residues. The germline V gene has CDR1 LNHDA and CDR2 SQIVND (reference sequence). CDR3 region: CASGNRGYEQFF. The CDR3 DNA reads as TGTGCCAGTGGGAACAGGGGTTATGAGCAGTTCTTC.

This chain uses TRBV6-2 or TRBV6-3 with TRBJ1-1; TRBD1 matches 7 bases. This CDR3 spans 14 amino acids. CDR1 MNHEY and CDR2 SVGEGT come from the germline V gene. Trimming cost V 2 bases and J 7 bases; bases outside gene matches: 7. The CDR3 loop is CASSYRQGVGEAFF. CDR3 coding DNA: TGTGCCAGCAGTTACAGACAGGGAGTGGGTGAAGCTTTCTTT.

This clonotype was picked up a small number of times. The chain links TRBV7-2 to TRBJ1-6; D uncertain. The germline CDR1 and CDR2 sequences are SGHTA and FQGNSA. V lost 5 bases to trimming and J lost 6 bases, with 14 bases between them. The CDR3 extends over 15 amino acids. This CDR3 is CASSPNGRVNSPLHF. DNA for the CDR3: TGTGCCAGCAGCCCTAACGGACGAGTTAATTCACCCCTCCACTTT. Supplemented by reference TRBV7-2 and TRBJ1-6, the full variable domain reads GAGVSQSPSNKVTEKGKDVELRCDPISGHTALYWYRQSLGQGLEFLIYFQGNSAPDKSGLPSDRFSAERTGGSVSTLTIQRTQQEDSAVYLCASSPNGRVNSPLHFGNGTRLTVT.

This clonotype was detected only a few times. The chain links TRBV27 to TRBJ2-1, with TRBD2 identical over 8 bases. The CDR3 totals 15 residues. Germline V gene sequence: CDR1 MNHEY, CDR2 SMNVEV (reference sequence). Unmatched junction bases numbered 12, after V lost 6 bases and J lost 8 bases. The chain's CDR3 is CASSLRAGGGYEQFF. CDR3 DNA: TGTGCCAGCAGCCTAAGGGCGGGGGGCGGTTATGAGCAGTTCTTC.

The CDR3, as DNA: TGTGCCAGCAGCGCCAGGACTAGCGGGAGAACCTACAATGAGCAGTTCTTC. The encoded protein is CASSARTSGRTYNEQFF. The chain is built from TRBV9 and TRBJ2-1; 13 nucleotides align to TRBD2. Germline CDR1 SGDLS, CDR2 YYNGEE. The CDR3 length is 17 residues. With V trimmed by 3 bases and J by 2 bases, 5 bases remained unmatched.

Only a few counts were recorded for this clonotype. This sequence joins TRBV6-2 or TRBV6-3 and TRBJ1-5; TRBD1 is a possible D gene (6 bases). Deletions cut 3 bases from V and 0 bases from J, with 15 bases between. CDR1 and CDR2 from the germline V gene are MNHEY and SVGEGT. This CDR3 spans 17 amino acids. CDR3 in DNA: TGTGCCAGCAGTTATCACTCAGGGGTTTATAGCAATCAGCCCCAGCATTTT. Translation gives CASSYHSGVYSNQPQHF.

This chain joins TRBV6-2 or TRBV6-3 and TRBJ2-7, with D unresolved. Trimming took 3 bases from V and 0 from J, leaving 9 bases between them. Looked up from germline, CDR1 is MNHEY and CDR2 is SVGEGT. There are 14 residues in the CDR3. CDR3 DNA sequence: TGTGCCAGCAGTTATGGTGTTCGCTCCTACGAGCAGTACTTC. Translating it yields CASSYGVRSYEQYF.

The CDR3 DNA reads TGTGCCAGCAGTTTATCGACCACAGGGGCAGGGCAGTACTTC. As protein: CASSLSTTGAGQYF. The V and J genes are TRBV27 and TRBJ2-7, with 7 bases lining up with TRBD1. Germline V gene lookup returns CDR1 MNHEY and CDR2 SMNVEV (reference sequence). V gave up 0 bases and J gave up 9 bases; unmatched junction bases: 8. The CDR3 covers 14 residues.

This clonotype was picked up a small number of times. This chain connects TRBV20-1 to TRBJ1-1, with 9 bases aligning to TRBD1. The junction had 7 bases not matched to a gene; V was cut back by 6 bases and J by 5 bases. This CDR3 comprises 13 residues. Germline V gene data show CDR1 as DFQATT and CDR2 as SNEGSKA (reference sequence). The chain's CDR3 is CSAIQGAETEAFF. Here the CDR3 DNA reads TGCAGTGCGATACAGGGGGCTGAAACTGAAGCTTTCTTT.

This clonotype appeared many times. The chain joins TRBV29-1 to TRBJ2-3, with D possibly matching TRBD2 (6 bases). The CDR3 runs 14 residues. V lost 3 bases to trimming and J lost 2 bases, with 12 bases between them. In germline, CDR1 is SQVTM, CDR2 ANQGSEA. CDR3 protein: CSVDPGLATDTQYF. DNA for the CDR3: TGCAGCGTTGATCCGGGACTCGCCACAGATACGCAGTATTTT.

This clonotype came up a few times. The genes are TRBV11-2 and TRBJ2-4; 12 bases are a match to TRBD2. CDR3 length: 18 amino acids. V lost 2 bases and J lost 5; bases outside the gene matches: 10. Germline values: CDR1 SGHAT, CDR2 FQNNGV. CDR3 nucleotide sequence: TGTGCCAGCAGCTTAAGAGTAGCTAGCGGGAGGGCCGAAAACATTCAGTACTTC. Translating it yields CASSLRVASGRAENIQYF.

This clonotype occurred a few times. The chain joins TRBV9 to TRBJ2-3; D remains ambiguous. Germline lookup yields CDR1 SGDLS and CDR2 YYNGEE. V lost 2 bases and J lost 4, with 5 bases in between. This CDR3 comprises 12 residues. CDR3 protein: CASSVYSDTQYF. CDR3 sequence (DNA): TGTGCCAGCAGCGTTTATTCAGATACGCAGTATTTT. The full variable domain, with the rest looked up from reference TRBV9 and TRBJ2-3, is DSGVTQTPKHLITATGQRVTLRCSPRSGDLSVYWYQQSLDQGLQFLIQYYNGEERAKGNILERFSAQQFPDLHSELNLSSLELGDSALYFCASSVYSDTQYFGPGTRLTVL.

This clonotype was detected many times. The chain couples TRBV14 to TRBJ2-1, with TRBD2 as a possible D gene (6 bases). Trimming took 5 bases from V and 0 from J, leaving 14 bases between them. The germline gives CDR1 SGHDN, CDR2 FVKESK. The CDR3 covers 16 residues. The CDR3 loop reads CASSTTAGSSYNEQFF. The CDR3 coding sequence is TGTGCCAGCAGCACGACAGCCGGGAGCTCCTACAATGAGCAGTTCTTC. Full variable domain (rest looked up from reference TRBV14 and TRBJ2-1): EAGVTQFPSHSVIEKGQTVTLRCDPISGHDNLYWYRRVMGKEIKFLLHFVKESKQDESGMPNNRFLAERTGGTYSTLKVQPAELEDSGVYFCASSTTAGSSYNEQFFGPGTRLTVL.